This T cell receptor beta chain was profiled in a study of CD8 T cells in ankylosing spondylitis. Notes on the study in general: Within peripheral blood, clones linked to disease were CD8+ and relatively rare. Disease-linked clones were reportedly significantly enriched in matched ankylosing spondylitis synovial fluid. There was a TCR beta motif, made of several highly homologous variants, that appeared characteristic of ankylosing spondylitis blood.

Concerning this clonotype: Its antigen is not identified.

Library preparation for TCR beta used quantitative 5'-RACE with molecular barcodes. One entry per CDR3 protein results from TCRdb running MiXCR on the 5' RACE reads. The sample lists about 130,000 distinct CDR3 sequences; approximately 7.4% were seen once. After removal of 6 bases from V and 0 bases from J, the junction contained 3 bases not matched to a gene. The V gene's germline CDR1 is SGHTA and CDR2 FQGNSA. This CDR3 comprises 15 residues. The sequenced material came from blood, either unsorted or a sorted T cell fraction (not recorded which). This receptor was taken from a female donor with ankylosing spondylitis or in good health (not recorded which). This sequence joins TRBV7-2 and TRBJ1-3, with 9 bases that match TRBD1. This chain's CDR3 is CASRTGGASGNTIYF. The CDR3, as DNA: TGTGCCAGCAGGACAGGGGGTGCCTCTGGAAACACCATATATTTT.